Below are 15 T cell receptor beta chains sequenced from a single sample in a study of shared clonotypes between healthy human individuals. TCRdb keeps only in-frame clones here, not all; method: immunoSEQ multiplex PCR. The data show about 460,000 clones, about 74% seen once. Material for sequencing was PBMCs. All receptors come from a middle-aged woman in good health. Some clones in this sample may be carry-over from other donors' samples.

The chain carries TRBV5-6 and TRBJ2-5; 15 nucleotides match TRBD2. After removal of 1 base from V and 7 bases from J, the junction contained 8 bases not matched to a gene. This CDR3 is built from 17 residues. Germline-derived CDR1 and CDR2 are SGHDT and YYEEEE. The CDR3 is CASSLRTSGRAGGTQYF. CDR3 nucleotide sequence: TGTGCCAGCAGCTTGAGGACTAGCGGGAGGGCCGGGGGGACCCAGTACTTC.

The rearrangement links TRBV20-1 to TRBJ2-1; D unresolved. Trimming pared 5 bases from V and 4 bases from J, leaving 6 bases between. Germline CDR1 is DFQATT and CDR2 is SNEGSKA (reference sequence). The CDR3 extends over 11 amino acids. The CDR3 region has the DNA TGCAGTGCTTTGGTTTACAATGAGCAGTTCTTC. Residues: CSALVYNEQFF.

The V call is TRBV28, the J call TRBJ1-1; maybe TRBD1 (6 bases). This CDR3 spans 14 amino acids. With 6 bases removed from V and 4 bases from J, the gap between germline ends came to 15 bases. Per germline, CDR1 MDHEN and CDR2 SYDVKM. For the CDR3, the DNA is TGTGCCAGCAGCAAGACGGACAGCGGCACTGAAGCTTTCTTT. As protein: CASSKTDSGTEAFF. Supplemented by reference TRBV28 and TRBJ1-1, the full variable domain reads DVKVTQSSRYLVKRTGEKVFLECVQDMDHENMFWYRQDPGLGLRLIYFSYDVKMKEKGDIPEGYSVSREKKERFSLILESASTNQTSMYLCASSKTDSGTEAFFGQGTRLTVV.

Comment on this clone: This is likely an artifact of a read error, given a far larger clone one base away. This CDR3 is also generated by other DNA sequences in the sample. The chain uses TRBV30 and TRBJ2-3, with D perhaps TRBD1 (6 bases). The CDR3 extends over 13 amino acids. Germline V lookup: CDR1 GTSNPN, CDR2 SVGIG (reference sequence). Trimming shortened V by 6 bases and J by 5 bases, and 15 bases separated the two germline ends. CDR3 protein: CACSLRGRDTQYF. The CDR3 coding sequence is TGTGCCTGTTCCCTCAGGGGTAGAGATACGCAGTATTTT.

This chain links TRBV6-1 with TRBJ2-1; D unresolved. This CDR3 is built from 15 residues. Trimming left V 0 bases short and J 4 bases short, with 10 bases between. The germline CDR1 and CDR2 sequences are MNHNS and SASEGT. The CDR3: CASSEAGAAYNEQFF. For the CDR3, the DNA is TGTGCCAGCAGTGAAGCGGGCGCAGCATACAATGAGCAGTTCTTC.

This sequence joins TRBV28 and TRBJ2-3, with 10 bases aligning to TRBD2. This CDR3 contains 14 residues. Trimming removed 7 bases from V and 3 bases from J; junction bases left unmatched: 4. Germline assignment: CDR1 MDHEN and CDR2 SYDVKM. Here the CDR3 reads CASTSTSGTDTQYF. The CDR3 nucleotides are TGTGCCAGCACCTCGACTAGCGGGACAGATACGCAGTATTTT.

V is TRBV5-1 and J is TRBJ2-3; D possibly corresponds to TRBD1 (5 bases). Trimming cost V 4 bases and J 5 bases, with 11 bases left between them. In germline, CDR1 is SGHRS, CDR2 YFSETQ. The CDR3 covers 13 residues. The CDR3 nucleotides are TGCGCCAGCAGCATCGCAGGGCAAGATACGCAGTATTTT. This gives the protein CASSIAGQDTQYF. Using reference TRBV5-1 and TRBJ2-3 for the parts outside the CDR3, the full variable domain is KAGVTQTPRYLIKTRGQQVTLSCSPISGHRSVSWYQQTPGQGLQFLFEYFSETQRNKGNFPGRFSGRQFSNSRSEMNVSTLELGDSALYLCASSIAGQDTQYFGPGTRLTVL.

Only a few counts were recorded for this clone. This may come from a read error, since a much larger clone is one base off. The chain carries TRBV7-6 and TRBJ2-1; possibly TRBD1 for D (6 bases). Germline assignment: CDR1 SGHVS and CDR2 FNYEAQ. The germline V and J ends were trimmed by 3 bases and 7 bases, with 7 bases remaining between them. This CDR3 has 12 residues. The CDR3 loop is CASSLRGNEQFF. In DNA, the CDR3 is TGTGCCAGCAGCTTGAGGGGGAATGAGCAGTTCTTC.

The rearrangement joins TRBV5-1 to TRBJ2-5; a weak D match, TRBD1 (6 bases). Germline CDR1 SGHRS, CDR2 YFSETQ. The CDR3 covers 13 residues. Trimming shortened V by 4 bases and J by 3 bases, and 10 bases separated the two germline ends. The CDR3 bases are TGCGCCAGCAGCCCTGCAGGGGAAGAGACCCAGTACTTC. It yields the protein CASSPAGEETQYF. Complete variable domain (other parts from reference TRBV5-1 and TRBJ2-5): KAGVTQTPRYLIKTRGQQVTLSCSPISGHRSVSWYQQTPGQGLQFLFEYFSETQRNKGNFPGRFSGRQFSNSRSEMNVSTLELGDSALYLCASSPAGEETQYFGPGTRLLVL.

Comments on this clone: Given a much more abundant clone one base away, this may be a read error. J is TRBJ1-5 and V is TRBV2, with D possibly TRBD1 on 6 matching bases. V lost 6 bases and J 9 bases, leaving 18 bases between the germline ends. There are 14 residues in the CDR3. Germline CDR1 and CDR2: SNHLY and FYNNEI. The CDR3 DNA sequence: TGTGCCAGCAGCGTACAGGGTTTGGCGCGGCCCCAGCATTTT. It is translated as CASSVQGLARPQHF.

The chain is built from TRBV2 and TRBJ1-1, with D tentatively TRBD1 (5 bases). Germline CDR1 and CDR2: SNHLY and FYNNEI. The CDR3 extends over 14 amino acids. Trimming took 4 bases from V and 1 from J, leaving 10 bases between them. As DNA, the CDR3 is TGTGCCAGCAGTGTGGCGGGGCCGAACACTGAAGCTTTCTTT. Its translation is CASSVAGPNTEAFF.

This clone was seen at least ten times. The sample contains more than one DNA sequence encoding this CDR3. The J gene is TRBJ2-1, the V gene TRBV6-4, with D unresolved. Trimming removed 0 bases at V and 1 base at J, with 7 bases between. CDR1 is MRHNA and CDR2 is SNTAGT in the germline V gene. The CDR3 runs 15 residues. In DNA, the CDR3 is TGTGCCAGCAGTGACTCCGCCGGGTCCTACAATGAGCAGTTCTTC. It codes for CASSDSAGSYNEQFF.

This clone was seen a few times. A much larger clone lies a single base off, so this may be a read error. The V call is TRBV19, the J call TRBJ2-6; D is perhaps TRBD1 (7 bases). Germline V gene lookup returns CDR1 LNHDA and CDR2 SQIVND (reference sequence). The CDR3 spans 16 residues. In DNA, the CDR3 is TGTGCCAGTAGTATCAGCAGGGGGGCTGGGGCCAACGTCCCGACTTTC. This codes for CASSISRGAGANVPTF.

The sample holds one count of this clone. The chain has TRBV14 and TRBJ2-1; the D gene could be TRBD1 or TRBD2 (7 bases each). V shed 2 bases and J shed 7 bases, with 15 bases lying between them. The CDR3 sequence is 15 residues long. Germline assignment: CDR1 SGHDN and CDR2 FVKESK. The DNA for the CDR3 is TGTGCCAGCAGCCAAACGTACCAGGGGGGGAATGAGCAGTTCTTC. Residues: CASSQTYQGGNEQFF.

This chain joins TRBV27 and TRBJ2-7; 12 bases map to TRBD1. The CDR3 has 14 amino acids. Germline CDR1 MNHEY, CDR2 SMNVEV (reference sequence). V shed 2 bases, J shed 5 bases, and the junction held 1 base outside the gene matches. CDR3 loop: CASSLGTGGNEQYF. The CDR3 DNA is TGTGCCAGCAGTTTAGGGACAGGGGGCAACGAGCAGTACTTC.